Following are 31 T cell receptor beta chains from one sample sequenced in a study of shared clonotypes between healthy human individuals. The method was immunoSEQ multiplex PCR; TCRdb's version includes in-frame clones alone and lacks a portion of them. The data show nearly 1 million clones, about 80% seen once. Input material: memory CD4+ T cells sorted from blood. Subset described: CD45RA-negative fraction. Receptors were obtained from a man between 18 and 35 years old in good health.

In this sample, this clone turned up a few times. The rearrangement links TRBV6-5 to TRBJ1-1; no definite D call. The CDR3 is 12 residues long. V was shortened by 5 bases and J by 1 base, with 5 bases between the two germline ends. The germline V gene encodes CDR1 MNHEY and CDR2 SVGAGI. CDR3 amino acids: CASSGKNTEAFF. Written as DNA, the CDR3 is TGTGCCAGCAGTGGTAAGAACACTGAAGCTTTCTTT.

This sequence joins TRBV7-3 and TRBJ1-1; 12 bases map to TRBD1. Looked up from germline, CDR1 is SGHTA and CDR2 is FQGTGA. V lost 5 bases, J lost 4 bases, and 8 bases stayed unmatched. This CDR3 spans 16 amino acids. The CDR3 DNA follows: TGTGCCAGCAGCGAAGGGACAGGGGGCACGGGCACTGAAGCTTTCTTT. Translating gives CASSEGTGGTGTEAFF.

The rearrangement uses TRBV19 and TRBJ1-4, with TRBD1 identical over 9 bases. Germline V gene sequence: CDR1 LNHDA, CDR2 SQIVND (reference sequence). CDR3 length: 14 amino acids. V shed 8 bases and J 8 bases; nucleotides not matched to a gene: 9. CDR3 in amino acids: CASGTGRREEKLFF. The CDR3 nucleotides are TGTGCCAGTGGGACAGGGAGGAGAGAAGAAAAACTGTTTTTT.

This clone has more than one count but fewer than ten. The same CDR3 can be traced to other DNA sequences in this sample. This chain uses TRBV11-2 with TRBJ2-5; D remains ambiguous. This CDR3 is built from 13 residues. Germline V gives CDR1 SGHAT, CDR2 FQNNGV. V was clipped by 1 base and J by 4 bases, with 7 bases between them. In nucleotides, the CDR3 is TGTGCCAGCAGCTTAGGCGGCCGAGAGACCCAGTACTTC. Its translation: CASSLGGRETQYF.

The chain uses TRBV6-5 and TRBJ2-7; a weak D match, TRBD1 (6 bases). Germline V lookup: CDR1 MNHEY, CDR2 SVGAGI. The CDR3 spans 15 residues. Trimming removed 6 bases from V and 2 bases from J, with 17 bases in between. CDR3 DNA: TGTGCCAGCAGGACACAAGGGGGTCGCACCTACGAGCAGTACTTC. Amino acid sequence: CASRTQGGRTYEQYF.

The rearrangement links TRBV29-1 to TRBJ1-5; 8 nucleotides match TRBD1. V was pared by 3 bases and J by 7 bases, with 5 bases of the junction left unmatched. Looked up from germline, CDR1 is SQVTM and CDR2 is ANQGSEA. The CDR3 is 13 residues long. CDR3 loop: CSVEGQDGQPQHF. The CDR3 DNA follows: TGCAGCGTTGAGGGACAGGATGGGCAGCCCCAGCATTTT.

The rearrangement uses TRBV18 and TRBJ2-3, with D possibly matching TRBD1 (6 bases). The ends were cut back, 0 bases at V and 0 bases at J, with 13 bases in the middle. CDR1 and CDR2 (germline): KGHSH, LQKENI. CDR3 size: 17 residues. The CDR3 bases are TGTGCCAGCTCACCACCTTATAAGACAGGTAGCACAGATACGCAGTATTTT. Protein sequence: CASSPPYKTGSTDTQYF.

This sequence joins TRBV2 and TRBJ1-5; weak D call: TRBD1 (5 bases). Trimming took 6 bases from V and 3 from J, leaving 15 bases between them. The CDR3 is 15 amino acids. Germline-derived CDR1 and CDR2 are SNHLY and FYNNEI. The CDR3 nucleotides are TGTGCCAGCAGAGATGGGGACGTTCACAATCAGCCCCAGCATTTT. Translating it yields CASRDGDVHNQPQHF.

The V and J genes are TRBV30 and TRBJ1-5; unclear D gene. V dropped 2 bases and J dropped 3 bases, with 8 bases sitting between them. The CDR3 consists of 13 residues. Per germline, CDR1 GTSNPN and CDR2 SVGIG (reference sequence). CDR3 in amino acids: CAWSLDYNQPQHF. CDR3 coding DNA: TGTGCCTGGAGTCTGGATTACAATCAGCCCCAGCATTTT.

In regard to this clone: In the same sample, other DNA sequences code for this CDR3. In nucleotides, the CDR3 is TGTGCCAGCAGCTTAGCTGGAAGCTCCTACAATGAGCAGTTCTTC. It codes for CASSLAGSSYNEQFF. The rearrangement uses TRBV7-2 and TRBJ2-1; D gene ambiguous. Trimming shortened V by 0 bases and J by 0 bases, and 6 bases separated the two germline ends. The germline V gene has CDR1 SGHTA and CDR2 FQGNSA. The CDR3 loop spans 15 amino acids.

V is TRBV7-2 and J is TRBJ2-5; 8 bases agree with TRBD2. The junction had 7 bases not matched to a gene; V was cut back by 6 bases and J by 4 bases. Per germline, CDR1 SGHTA and CDR2 FQGNSA. This CDR3 contains 14 residues. CDR3 DNA sequence: TGTGCCAGCAGTCGACCCGGGGGGGGAGAGACCCAGTACTTC. This translates into CASSRPGGGETQYF.

With regard to this clone: A much larger clone is a single base away; this may be a read error. The V and J genes are TRBV18 and TRBJ2-7; perhaps TRBD1 as D (6 bases). The CDR3 runs to 17 residues. V lost 3 bases and J 11 bases, leaving 29 bases between the germline ends. Germline-derived CDR1 and CDR2 are KGHSH and LQKENI. CDR3 protein: CASSPTGPGTRARVEYF. Here the CDR3 DNA reads TGTGCCAGCTCACCTACGGGCCCCGGGACAAGGGCCCGAGTAGAGTACTTC.

This chain connects TRBV6-5 to TRBJ2-3; tentative D call: TRBD2 (6 bases). The germline gives CDR1 MNHEY, CDR2 SVGAGI. CDR3 length: 13 residues. Trimming cost V 0 bases and J 8 bases, with 9 bases left between them. For the CDR3, the DNA is TGTGCCAGCAGTTACTCCGGGACTGGTACGCAGTATTTT. As protein: CASSYSGTGTQYF.

The chain joins TRBV9 to TRBJ2-1; 12 bases agree with TRBD2. After removal of 3 bases from V and 5 bases from J, the junction contained 21 bases not matched to a gene. The CDR3 has 21 residues. Germline V CDR1 and CDR2: SGDLS, YYNGEE. CDR3 nucleotides: TGTGCCAGCAGCGAAGGTACTAGCGGGAGGTACCTTTCCAGACTTCACAATGAGCAGTTCTTC. Translating it yields CASSEGTSGRYLSRLHNEQFF.

The chain has TRBV7-3 and TRBJ1-6, with 9 bases identical to TRBD1. Per germline, CDR1 SGHTA and CDR2 FQGTGA. The CDR3 sequence is 15 residues long. The V segment lost 5 bases and the J segment 9 bases; nucleotides outside the gene matches: 8. The CDR3 is CASSLNGQGSSPLHF. Written as DNA, the CDR3 is TGTGCCAGCAGCCTCAACGGACAGGGGAGTTCACCCCTCCACTTT.

This chain connects TRBV7-8 to TRBJ2-7; D is perhaps TRBD2 (5 bases). CDR1 SGHVS and CDR2 FQNEAQ come from the germline V gene. Trimming left V 1 base short and J 3 bases short, with 10 bases between. This CDR3 spans 14 amino acids. CDR3 region: CASSLEAGSYEQYF. CDR3 coding DNA: TGTGCCAGCAGCTTAGAGGCGGGTAGCTACGAGCAGTACTTC.

The V gene is TRBV5-1, the J gene TRBJ2-1, with D tentatively TRBD2 (6 bases). V shed 1 base and J shed 5 bases, with 16 bases lying between them. The CDR3 is 16 amino acids. Germline V gene lookup returns CDR1 SGHRS and CDR2 YFSETQ. CDR3: CASSLISGLWNNEQFF. DNA for the CDR3: TGCGCCAGCAGCTTGATATCGGGACTTTGGAACAATGAGCAGTTCTTC.

The chain is built from TRBV7-2 and TRBJ2-3; possible D gene TRBD2, 6 bases. Per the germline V gene, CDR1 is SGHTA and CDR2 is FQGNSA. Trimming took 6 bases from V and 1 from J, leaving 8 bases between them. This CDR3 is built from 13 residues. This CDR3 reads CASRVAGTDTQYF. CDR3 sequence (DNA): TGTGCCAGCAGAGTAGCGGGCACAGATACGCAGTATTTT.

V and J are TRBV7-2 and TRBJ1-6; 7 bases line up with TRBD1. J was trimmed by 5 bases and V by 5 bases; bases with no gene match: 6. There are 15 residues in the CDR3. The V gene's germline CDR1 is SGHTA and CDR2 FQGNSA. The CDR3 DNA sequence: TGTGCCAGCAGCGCCCAGACAGGGCATAATTCACCCCTCCACTTT. It encodes CASSAQTGHNSPLHF. The whole variable domain, filled in from reference TRBV7-2 and TRBJ1-6, reads GAGVSQSPSNKVTEKGKDVELRCDPISGHTALYWYRQSLGQGLEFLIYFQGNSAPDKSGLPSDRFSAERTGGSVSTLTIQRTQQEDSAVYLCASSAQTGHNSPLHFGNGTRLTVT.

The V call is TRBV5-1, the J call TRBJ2-2; D not resolved. CDR3 length: 14 amino acids. The V gene lost 4 bases and the J gene lost 2 bases, with 9 bases spanning the gap. Germline-derived CDR1 and CDR2 are SGHRS and YFSETQ. CDR3 sequence: CASSELLNTGELFF. CDR3 coding DNA: TGCGCCAGCAGCGAACTTCTCAACACCGGGGAGCTGTTTTTT.

This clone was detected only a few times. The chain recombines TRBV19 with TRBJ1-6, with D tentatively TRBD1 (5 bases). Germline CDR1 and CDR2: LNHDA and SQIVND (reference sequence). V shed 5 bases and J shed 0 bases, with 14 bases lying between them. CDR3 size: 17 residues. In nucleotides, the CDR3 is TGTGCCAGTAGTCCCCAAGCGGGGGGCTCCTATAATTCACCCCTCCACTTT. It specifies CASSPQAGGSYNSPLHF.

DNA of the CDR3: TGTGCCAGCAGCTTCCAAGAAGCATCGCGAGGAGATGGCTACACCTTC. Its protein is CASSFQEASRGDGYTF. The chain links TRBV7-9 to TRBJ1-2, with D hard to call. Between the trimmed V and J ends, which lost 3 bases and 6 bases, there was a span of 20 bases. The CDR3 sequence is 16 residues long. CDR1 is SEHNR, CDR2 FQNEAQ, per germline (reference sequence).

V and J are TRBV11-2 and TRBJ1-2; 8 bases match TRBD1. CDR1 is SGHAT, CDR2 FQNNGV, per germline. The CDR3 contains 13 residues. The V and J ends lost 4 bases and 9 bases, in that order; junction bases with no gene match: 7. CDR3 nucleotide sequence: TGTGCCAGCAGCTCTGACAGGGGTAAACGCTACACCTTC. It is translated as CASSSDRGKRYTF.

In this sample, this clone turned up a few times. J is TRBJ1-2 and V is TRBV28, with D tentatively TRBD1 (6 bases). Germline CDR1 reads MDHEN; CDR2 reads SYDVKM. Trimming took 4 bases from V and 3 from J, leaving 15 bases between them. The CDR3 is 15 amino acids. In DNA form, the CDR3 reads TGTGCCAGCAGTTCTTTCTTGGGGGGCGACTATGGCTACACCTTC. Its translation is CASSSFLGGDYGYTF.

The J gene is TRBJ1-3, the V gene TRBV4-1; D unresolved. CDR1 and CDR2 from the germline V gene are MGHRA and YSYEKL. The CDR3 runs to 16 residues. Trimming took 1 base from V and 2 from J, leaving 12 bases between them. In DNA, the CDR3 is TGCGCCAGCAGCCAAGGGGCGGGGATAACTGGAAACACCATATATTTT. It encodes CASSQGAGITGNTIYF.

This rearrangement joins TRBV6-1 to TRBJ1-5; tentatively, D is TRBD1 (5 bases). There are 15 residues in the CDR3. From germline, CDR1 is MNHNS and CDR2 SASEGT. The germline V and J ends were trimmed by 0 bases and 7 bases, with 13 bases remaining between them. CDR3 in DNA: TGTGCCAGCAGTGAAGCGCCAGGGAAAAACCAGCCCCAGCATTTT. This sequence encodes CASSEAPGKNQPQHF.

The CDR3 spells CASSGRAGAYTGELFF. CDR3 nucleotides: TGTGCCAGTAGTGGCCGGGCCGGGGCCTACACCGGGGAGCTGTTTTTT. The chain joins TRBV19 to TRBJ2-2; either TRBD1 or TRBD2 may fit D (5 bases each). V was clipped by 5 bases and J by 3 bases, with 16 bases between them. Germline-derived CDR1 and CDR2 are LNHDA and SQIVND (reference sequence). The CDR3 contains 16 residues.

The chain couples TRBV6-1 to TRBJ2-7; 14 bases align to TRBD2. The CDR3 is 17 residues long. Germline-derived CDR1 and CDR2 are MNHNS and SASEGT. V shed 4 bases and J 5 bases; nucleotides not matched to a gene: 10. DNA for the CDR3: TGTGCCAGCAGTGCGGGACTAGCGGGGGCCCTTCCCAACGAGCAGTACTTC. Protein product: CASSAGLAGALPNEQYF.

The chain combines TRBV15 with TRBJ1-4; D remains unclear. The CDR3 extends over 15 amino acids. With 1 base removed from V and 5 bases from J, the gap between germline ends came to 11 bases. Germline V lookup: CDR1 LNHNV, CDR2 YYDKDF (reference sequence). For the CDR3, the DNA is TGTGCCACCAGCAGAGGACTGGGTGTAAATGAAAAACTGTTTTTT. Protein product: CATSRGLGVNEKLFF. Full variable domain (rest looked up from reference TRBV15 and TRBJ1-4): DAMVIQNPRYQVTQFGKPVTLSCSQTLNHNVMYWYQQKSSQAPKLLFHYYDKDFNNEADTPDNFQSRRPNTSFCFLDIRSPGLGDTAMYLCATSRGLGVNEKLFFGSGTQLSVL.

The chain carries TRBV18 and TRBJ1-1, with D hard to call. Looked up from germline, CDR1 is KGHSH and CDR2 is LQKENI. CDR3 length: 14 residues. The V end lost 3 bases, the J end lost 5 bases, and 13 bases lay between the germline ends. The CDR3 nucleotides are TGTGCCAGCTCACCCGGGCTTTCGGGAACTGAAGCTTTCTTT. Its translation is CASSPGLSGTEAFF.

The chain uses TRBV7-2 and TRBJ2-7, with 7 bases lining up with TRBD2. Germline V gene sequence: CDR1 SGHTA, CDR2 FQGNSA. This CDR3 has 14 amino acids. Trimming removed 5 bases from V and 4 bases from J; junction bases left unmatched: 8. This CDR3 reads CASSDGTKKYEQYF. The CDR3 nucleotides read TGTGCCAGCAGCGACGGGACTAAAAAGTACGAGCAGTACTTC.